This T cell receptor beta chain was observed in a study of beta chain features in type 1 diabetes. For the study at large: Cell yields, age and gender were similar between patients and healthy donors. All samples yielded roughly 110 million examined sorted cells. Whole-study findings and limits: Individuals with type 1 diabetes displayed fewer insertions and more deletions at VDJ junctions.

Sorting with CD45RO/CCR7/CD25/CD127/CD95/CD27 yielded naive, central memory, regulatory and stem-like memory CD4+ cells. Every bit of the isolated RNA underwent reverse transcription, so sequencing read expressed TCRB transcripts. Produced via immunoSEQ multiplex PCR; TCRdb's table is partial and in-frame only. Here the sample spans 900,000 or so clones, 15% to 20% being singletons. About this clone itself: As yet, its antigen is unknown.

CDR3 length equals 13 residues. The germline V and J ends were trimmed by 9 bases and 3 bases, with 14 bases remaining between them. The V gene's germline CDR1 is MDHEN and CDR2 SYDVKM. This chain connects TRBV28 to TRBJ2-5; D is possibly TRBD2 (5 bases). Sequencing used naive CD4+ T cells from blood. The TCR was taken from a woman younger than 30 in good health. CDR3 sequence: CASRGGPKETQYF. The CDR3 region has the DNA TGTGCCAGTCGCGGAGGCCCAAAAGAGACCCAGTACTTC.